This TCR beta chain was retrieved from a study of siplizumab effects on memory and regulatory T cells. Study findings and constraints: Naive T cells looked more diverse than memory cells and looked like major alloresponse contributors.

As to this clone: The target antigen is unknown.

CDR1 and CDR2 from the germline V gene are SGDLS and YYNGEE. This CDR3 has 14 amino acids. The V segment lost 4 bases and the J segment 4 bases; nucleotides outside the gene matches: 4. Per sample, the assay covered about 9.5 x 10^4 TCR templates. TCRdb keeps only in-frame clones here, not all; method: immunoSEQ multiplex PCR. The sample holds fewer than 120,000 clones, around nine tenths seen once. The chain combines TRBV9 with TRBJ2-3; TRBD1 matches at 9 bases. The sample was CD4+ T cells sorted from blood. The sequence came from a human donor in good health. CDR3 protein: CASSPQGAADTQYF. CDR3 bases: TGTGCCAGCAGCCCACAGGGGGCTGCAGATACGCAGTATTTT.